These T cell receptor beta chains were read from a single sample in a study of blood T cell repertoires in COVID-19. TCRdb's table, derived via immunoSEQ multiplex PCR, lists solely in-frame clones and lacks some. The sample gives some 85,000 clones, about three quarters of which show up once; 20% is in the top ten. Specimen: peripheral blood. The receptors shown here come from a woman older than 75 with active or convalescent COVID-19. CDR3s include the opening cysteine and the closing phenylalanine or tryptophan. D genes are given only for firm matches. The size entry is marked missing in some rows and otherwise reads once, few, many or a size class.

>TRBJ2-7|TRBV6-2/TRBV6-3|NA|NA
CASSYSPSGREQYF
TGTGCCAGCAGTTACAGCCCCTCAGGTCGAGAGCAGTACTTC
>TRBJ1-3|TRBV6-6|NA|NA
CASRVGILGNTIYF
TGTGCCAGCAGGGTCGGGATCCTCGGAAACACCATATATTTT
>TRBJ1-5|TRBV12-5|once|NA
CASGLGGRQPQHF
TGTGCTAGTGGTTTGGGGGGGAGGCAGCCCCAGCATTTT
>TRBJ2-5|TRBV12-3/TRBV12-4|NA|NA
CASSSRAETQYF
TGTGCCAGCAGTTCCAGGGCGGAGACCCAGTACTTC
>TRBJ2-5|TRBV6-6|NA|NA
CASRQGFGETQYF
TGTGCCAGCAGACAGGGATTTGGGGAGACCCAGTACTTC
>TRBJ1-6|TRBV25-1|NA|NA
CASSELLGAGLHF
TGTGCCAGCAGTGAATTGTTGGGGGCCGGTCTCCACTTT
>TRBJ2-5|TRBV3-1/TRBV3-2|NA|TRBD2
CASSKGGLDAETQYF
TGTGCCAGCAGCAAGGGCGGACTAGACGCGGAGACCCAGTACTTC
>TRBJ1-1|TRBV12-5|few|NA
CASGLRRGTEAFF
TGTGCTAGTGGTTTGAGGAGGGGCACTGAAGCTTTCTTT
>TRBJ2-1|TRBV6-1|NA|NA
CASSERGSYNEQFF
TGTGCCAGCAGTGAAAGGGGCTCCTACAATGAGCAGTTCTTC
>TRBJ2-5|TRBV6-6|NA|NA
CASSFPSLNQETQYF
TGTGCCAGCAGTTTCCCGAGCTTGAACCAAGAGACCCAGTACTTC
>TRBJ2-1|TRBV19|NA|TRBD1
CASSIYRQGAVNEQFF
TGTGCCAGTAGTATCTATCGACAGGGGGCAGTCAATGAGCAGTTCTTC
>TRBJ1-3|TRBV19|NA|TRBD1
CASRHRGDSGNTIYF
TGTGCCAGTAGGCACAGGGGGGACTCTGGAAACACCATATATTTT
>TRBJ1-4|TRBV9|NA|NA
CASSVDPGSLNEKLFF
TGTGCCAGCAGCGTAGACCCGGGATCCTTGAATGAAAAACTGTTTTTT
>TRBJ2-7|TRBV7-9|many|NA
CASSLTGDEQYF
TGTGCCAGCAGCTTAACGGGGGACGAGCAGTACTTC
>TRBJ1-6|TRBV27|NA|NA
CASSSSDSPLHF
TGTGCCAGCAGTTCCTCGGATTCACCCCTCCACTTT
>TRBJ2-7|TRBV7-3|few|NA
CASSLGGGGTYEQYF
TGTGCCAGCAGCTTAGGAGGGGGCGGGACCTACGAGCAGTACTTC
>TRBJ1-1|TRBV7-7|NA|NA
CASSQGGGTEAFF
TGTGCTAGCAGCCAAGGGGGGGGCACTGAAGCTTTCTTT
>TRBJ1-2|TRBV6-5|NA|NA
CASSVVSNGYTF
TGTGCCAGCTCGGTAGTCTCCAATGGCTACACCTTC
>TRBJ2-3|TRBV7-9|NA|TRBD2
CASSDYSGTNLRDTQYF
TGTGCCAGCAGCGACTATTCCGGGACTAACTTGAGAGATACGCAGTATTTT
>TRBJ1-2|TRBV6-2/TRBV6-3|few|NA
CASSFSTEANYGYTF
TGTGCCAGCAGTTTTTCGACAGAAGCTAACTATGGCTACACCTTC
>TRBJ2-5|TRBV9|NA|TRBD2
CASSGQRGSQETQYF
TGTGCCAGCAGCGGACAGCGGGGGAGCCAAGAGACCCAGTACTTC
>TRBJ1-3|TRBV19|few|NA
CASSNSAASGNTIYF
TGTGCCAGTAGTAATAGTGCGGCTTCTGGAAACACCATATATTTT
>TRBJ1-2|TRBV27|NA|NA
CASSFRGNYGYTF
TGTGCCAGCAGTTTTAGAGGGAACTATGGCTACACCTTC
>TRBJ2-6|TRBV5-4|NA|TRBD1
CASSSGLDRAGANVLTF
TGTGCCAGCAGCTCCGGCCTCGACAGGGCTGGGGCCAACGTCCTGACTTTC
>TRBJ1-5|TRBV11-2|few|TRBD1
CASSLVTRDRGYQPQHF
TGTGCCAGCAGCTTAGTAACGAGGGACAGGGGGTATCAGCCCCAGCATTTT
>TRBJ1-1|TRBV10-1|few|TRBD1
CASSEGDRGTEAFF
TGCGCCAGCAGTGAGGGTGACAGGGGTACAGAAGCTTTCTTT